This TCR beta chain was found in a study of post-analysis software for immune sequencing data. Whole-study context: Several disease courses (relapsing-remitting, secondary progressive and progressive-relapsing) of multiple sclerosis were included. Overall study results and limits: With TRBV5-6, TRBV5-1 and TRBV20-1 included, 5 or 6 TRBV segments were more frequent in patients than in controls. Controls had significantly higher normalized Chao1 diversity than multiple sclerosis patients.

Unique molecular identifiers were present in the TCR beta cDNA libraries. TCRdb called the PCR reads again in MiXCR, with one record for every CDR3 protein. The table lists 750,000 to 950,000 distinct CDR3 sequences, approximately 57% of them singletons, with 4% to 5.5% in the top ten. Germline V CDR1 and CDR2: DFQATT, SNEGSKA (reference sequence). Germline trimming cut 4 bases from V and 6 bases from J; bases unmatched to any gene: 16. This CDR3 region has 16 residues. Concerning this clonotype itself: Its antigen is as yet unknown.

The J gene is TRBJ2-3, the V gene TRBV20-1, with 7 bases aligning to TRBD1. The receptor was derived from a girl aged 10 to 17 with multiple sclerosis. The sample consisted of blood. This chain's CDR3 is CSANVDRASGWDTQYF. In DNA form, the CDR3 reads TGCAGTGCTAATGTTGACAGGGCGTCGGGATGGGATACGCAGTATTTT.